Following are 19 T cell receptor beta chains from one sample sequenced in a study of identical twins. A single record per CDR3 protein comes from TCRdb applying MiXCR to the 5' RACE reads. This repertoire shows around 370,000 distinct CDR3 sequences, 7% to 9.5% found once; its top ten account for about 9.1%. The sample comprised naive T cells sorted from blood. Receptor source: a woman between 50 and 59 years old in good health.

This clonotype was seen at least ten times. CDR3 sequence reads: CSARAVGGAFF. DNA for the CDR3: TGCAGTGCTAGAGCCGTCGGAGGAGCTTTCTTT. The chain recombines TRBV20-1 with TRBJ1-1; D gene unclear. V lost 1 base to trimming and J lost 10 bases, with 10 bases between them. The CDR3 extends over 11 amino acids. Germline assignment: CDR1 DFQATT and CDR2 SNEGSKA (reference sequence).

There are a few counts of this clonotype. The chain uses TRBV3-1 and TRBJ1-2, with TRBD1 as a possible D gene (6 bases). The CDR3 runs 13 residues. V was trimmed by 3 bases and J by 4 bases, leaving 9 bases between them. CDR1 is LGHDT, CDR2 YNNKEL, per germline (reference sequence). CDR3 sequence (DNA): TGTGCCAGCAGCCAGACAGGTGTCTATGGCTACACCTTC. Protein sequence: CASSQTGVYGYTF. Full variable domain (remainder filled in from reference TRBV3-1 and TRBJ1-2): DTAVSQTPKYLVTQMGNDKSIKCEQNLGHDTMYWYKQDSKKFLKIMFSYNNKELIINETVPNRFSPKSPDKAHLNLHINSLELGDSAVYFCASSQTGVYGYTFGSGTRLTVV.

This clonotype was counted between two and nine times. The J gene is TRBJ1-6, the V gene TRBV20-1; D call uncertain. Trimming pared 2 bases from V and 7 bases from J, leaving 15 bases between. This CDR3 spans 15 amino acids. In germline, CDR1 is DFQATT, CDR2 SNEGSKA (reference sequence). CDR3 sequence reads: CSARRANGANSPLHF. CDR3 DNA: TGCAGTGCTAGACGGGCCAACGGCGCGAATTCACCCCTCCACTTT.

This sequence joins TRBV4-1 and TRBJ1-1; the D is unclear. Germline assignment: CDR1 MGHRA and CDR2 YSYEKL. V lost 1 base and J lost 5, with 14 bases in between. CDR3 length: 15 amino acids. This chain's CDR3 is CASSQVHSTRTEAFF. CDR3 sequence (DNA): TGCGCCAGCAGCCAAGTTCACAGTACTCGTACTGAAGCTTTCTTT.

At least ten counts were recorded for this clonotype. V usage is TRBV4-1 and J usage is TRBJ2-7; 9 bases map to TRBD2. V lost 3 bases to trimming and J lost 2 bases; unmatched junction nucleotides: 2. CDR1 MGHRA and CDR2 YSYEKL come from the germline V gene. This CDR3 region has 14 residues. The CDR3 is CASSQRTSAYEQYF. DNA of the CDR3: TGCGCCAGCAGCCAGAGGACTAGCGCCTACGAGCAGTACTTC.

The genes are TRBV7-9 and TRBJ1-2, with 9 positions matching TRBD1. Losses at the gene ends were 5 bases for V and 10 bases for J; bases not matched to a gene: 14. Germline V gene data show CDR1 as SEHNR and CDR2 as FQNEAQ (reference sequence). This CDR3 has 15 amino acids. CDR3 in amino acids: CASSPLQGAKRNYTF. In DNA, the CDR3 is TGTGCCAGCAGCCCCCTACAGGGGGCAAAGAGGAACTACACCTTC. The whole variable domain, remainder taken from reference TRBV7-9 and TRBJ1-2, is DTGVSQNPRHKITKRGQNVTFRCDPISEHNRLYWYRQTLGQGPEFLTYFQNEAQLEKSRLLSDRFSAERPKGSFSTLEIQRTEQGDSAMYLCASSPLQGAKRNYTFGSGTRLTVV.

The CDR3 region is CASSLEGGNIQYF. In DNA form, the CDR3 reads TGCGCCAGCAGCTTGGAGGGCGGGAACATTCAGTACTTC. The rearrangement joins TRBV5-1 to TRBJ2-4, with D maybe TRBD2 (5 bases). CDR3 length equals 13 residues. The V end was cut by 0 bases, the J end by 7 bases, with 8 bases between. Germline assignment: CDR1 SGHRS and CDR2 YFSETQ.

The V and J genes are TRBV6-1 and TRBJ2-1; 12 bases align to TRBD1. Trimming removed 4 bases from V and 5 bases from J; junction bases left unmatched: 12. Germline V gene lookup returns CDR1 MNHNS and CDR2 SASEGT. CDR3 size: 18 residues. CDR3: CASSGDRGLLGVDNEQFF. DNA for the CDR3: TGTGCCAGCAGTGGGGACAGGGGGCTGCTAGGAGTCGACAATGAGCAGTTCTTC.

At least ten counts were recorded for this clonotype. The CDR3 here is CASSEINEQFF. The CDR3 nucleotides are TGTGCCAGCAGCGAGATTAATGAGCAGTTCTTC. The chain links TRBV11-2 to TRBJ2-1, with D uncertain. Trimming removed 5 bases from V and 7 bases from J, with 6 bases in between. This CDR3 spans 11 amino acids. CDR1 and CDR2 (germline): SGHAT, FQNNGV.

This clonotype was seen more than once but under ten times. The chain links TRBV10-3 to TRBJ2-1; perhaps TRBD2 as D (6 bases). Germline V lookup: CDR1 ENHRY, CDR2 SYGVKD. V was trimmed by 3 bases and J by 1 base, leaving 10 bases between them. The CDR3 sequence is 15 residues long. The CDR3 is CAISDGTASYNEQFF. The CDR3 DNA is TGTGCCATCAGTGATGGGACTGCTTCCTACAATGAGCAGTTCTTC.

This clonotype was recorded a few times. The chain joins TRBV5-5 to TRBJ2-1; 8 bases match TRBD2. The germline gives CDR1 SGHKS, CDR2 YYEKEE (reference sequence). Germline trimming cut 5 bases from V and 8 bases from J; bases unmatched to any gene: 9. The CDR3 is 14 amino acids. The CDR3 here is CASRTPGLVDEQFF. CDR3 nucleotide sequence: TGTGCCAGCAGGACGCCGGGACTAGTGGATGAGCAGTTCTTC.

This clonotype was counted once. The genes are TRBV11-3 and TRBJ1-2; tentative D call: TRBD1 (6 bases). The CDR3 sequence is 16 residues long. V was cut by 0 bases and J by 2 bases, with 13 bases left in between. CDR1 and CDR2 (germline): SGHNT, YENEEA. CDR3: CASSLEGRQGNYGYTF. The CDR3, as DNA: TGTGCCAGCAGCTTAGAAGGTCGGCAGGGGAACTATGGCTACACCTTC. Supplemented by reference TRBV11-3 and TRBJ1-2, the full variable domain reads EAGVVQSPRYKIIEKKQPVAFWCNPISGHNTLYWYLQNLGQGPELLIRYENEEAVDDSQLPKDRFSAERLKGVDSTLKIQPAELGDSAVYLCASSLEGRQGNYGYTFGSGTRLTVV.

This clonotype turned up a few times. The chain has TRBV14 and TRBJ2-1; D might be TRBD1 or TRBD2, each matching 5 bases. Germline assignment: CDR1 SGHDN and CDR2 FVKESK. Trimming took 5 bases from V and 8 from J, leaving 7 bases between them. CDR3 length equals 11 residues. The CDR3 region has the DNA TGTGCCAGCAGCGTGGGACATGAGCAGTTCTTC. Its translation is CASSVGHEQFF.

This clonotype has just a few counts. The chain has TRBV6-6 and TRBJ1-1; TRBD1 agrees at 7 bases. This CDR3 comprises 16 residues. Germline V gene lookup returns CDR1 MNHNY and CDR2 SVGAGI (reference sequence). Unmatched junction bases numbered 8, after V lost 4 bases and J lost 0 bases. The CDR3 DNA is TGTGCCAGCAGTTCTCCAGAGGGGGCTTTGAACACTGAAGCTTTCTTT. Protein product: CASSSPEGALNTEAFF.

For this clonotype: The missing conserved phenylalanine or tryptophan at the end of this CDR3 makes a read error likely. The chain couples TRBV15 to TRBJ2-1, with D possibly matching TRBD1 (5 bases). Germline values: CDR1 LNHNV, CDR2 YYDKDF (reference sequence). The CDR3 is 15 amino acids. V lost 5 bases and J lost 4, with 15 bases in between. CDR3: CATSPPGALYNEQFY. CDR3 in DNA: TGTGCCACCAGCCCTCCTGGGGCACTTTACAATGAGCAGTTCTAC.

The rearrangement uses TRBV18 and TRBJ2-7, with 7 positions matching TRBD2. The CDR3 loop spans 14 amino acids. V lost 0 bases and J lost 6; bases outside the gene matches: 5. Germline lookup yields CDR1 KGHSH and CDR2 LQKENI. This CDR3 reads CASSPPGLTGEQYF. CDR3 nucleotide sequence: TGTGCCAGCTCACCACCGGGACTAACCGGCGAGCAGTACTTC.

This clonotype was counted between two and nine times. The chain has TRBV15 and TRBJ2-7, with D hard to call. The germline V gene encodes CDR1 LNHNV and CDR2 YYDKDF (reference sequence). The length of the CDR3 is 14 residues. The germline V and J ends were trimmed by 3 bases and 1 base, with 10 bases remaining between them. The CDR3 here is CATSSGSESYEQYV. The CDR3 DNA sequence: TGTGCCACCAGCAGTGGTTCTGAGTCCTACGAGCAGTACGTC.

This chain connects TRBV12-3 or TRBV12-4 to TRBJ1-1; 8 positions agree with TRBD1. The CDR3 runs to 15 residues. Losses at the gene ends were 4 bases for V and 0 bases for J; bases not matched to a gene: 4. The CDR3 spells CASSSAGGMNTEAFF. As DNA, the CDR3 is TGTGCCAGCAGTTCCGCAGGGGGCATGAACACTGAAGCTTTCTTT.

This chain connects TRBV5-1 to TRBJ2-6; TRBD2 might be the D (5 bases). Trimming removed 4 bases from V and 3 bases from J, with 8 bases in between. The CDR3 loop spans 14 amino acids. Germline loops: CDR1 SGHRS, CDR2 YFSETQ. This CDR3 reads CASSGSLGANVLTF. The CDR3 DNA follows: TGCGCCAGCAGCGGGAGCCTTGGGGCCAACGTCCTGACTTTC.